Described below is a single TCR beta chain sequence and its context. Its cognate antigen is unknown. Other DNA variants within this sample encode the same CDR3. From the 120-subject validation cohort, which was separate from the roughly 670-subject first cohort, the donors were drawn. These data originate in a study of cytomegalovirus exposure and HLA in healthy donors. Some clones are missing from TCRdb's copy, which holds only in-frame ones; the method was immunoSEQ multiplex PCR. The table includes approximately 180,000 clones, 86% detected once. Looked up from germline, CDR1 is SGHRS and CDR2 is YFSETQ. The CDR3 has 15 amino acids. Trimming at V came to 4 bases and at J to 1 base, leaving 4 bases not matched to a gene. Findings and limits, study-wide: Per published reports, the classifier diagnosed cytomegalovirus status with high specificity and sensitivity. Most TCR sequences were uncommon, yet certain public TCRs appeared in many donors.

This sequence joins TRBV5-1 and TRBJ1-3; TRBD1 agrees at 8 bases. The receptor was derived from a young woman in good health and CMV-seronegative. Sequenced sample: PBMCs. The CDR3 loop reads CASSPRTGSGNTIYF. The CDR3 DNA sequence: TGCGCCAGCAGCCCTAGGACAGGGTCTGGAAACACCATATATTTT.